The clone carrying this T cell receptor (beta chain) was detected only a few times. The antigen remains unidentified. V was trimmed by 6 bases and J by 2 bases, leaving 14 bases between them. This CDR3 has 15 residues. Germline V CDR1 and CDR2: LNHDA, SQIVND (reference sequence). The sample is drawn from a study of response to subunit inactivated influenza vaccine. TCRdb reanalysed the RT-PCR reads using MiXCR and keeps one entry per CDR3 protein. The table records over 400,000 distinct CDR3 sequences, approximately 11% of them present only once. Study-wide points: It was the authors' suggestion that each seasonal influenza vaccination recruits few new T cells.

The chain recombines TRBV19 with TRBJ1-5; D perhaps matches TRBD1 (6 bases). Sequenced here: PBMCs from blood, sampled roughly 45 days after vaccination. This TCR derives from a man aged 50 to 60 who received an inactivated influenza vaccine. CDR3 DNA sequence: TGTGCCAGTAGCTTAAACAGGGATGGCAATCAGCCCCAGCATTTT. Amino acids: CASSLNRDGNQPQHF.